Each of the 8 T cell receptor beta chains below was sequenced from the same sample in a study of T cells after yellow fever vaccination. TCRdb re-called the 5' RACE reads through MiXCR, storing one row per CDR3 protein. Of 500,000 to 650,000 distinct CDR3 sequences listed, about a sixth are singletons. The sequencing here drew on PBMCs, taken 5 to 6 days after the first yellow fever vaccination. These receptors were taken from a man aged 18 to 30 who received the YFV17D yellow fever vaccine.

The V gene is TRBV6-5, the J gene TRBJ1-1; no clear D gene. V lost 0 bases and J lost 1, with 6 bases in between. The germline CDR1 and CDR2 sequences are MNHEY and SVGAGI. CDR3 size: 14 residues. Written as DNA, the CDR3 is TGTGCCAGCAGTTACTCGATTAAGAACACTGAAGCTTTCTTT. Translation gives CASSYSIKNTEAFF.

This rearrangement joins TRBV2 to TRBJ2-3; D is ambiguous. The CDR3 has 13 amino acids. Trimming took 7 bases from V and 4 from J, leaving 12 bases between them. Germline V gives CDR1 SNHLY, CDR2 FYNNEI. As DNA, the CDR3 is TGTGCCAGCATGGCCCCGCTCGCAGATACGCAGTATTTT. Its protein product is CASMAPLADTQYF.

The V gene is TRBV7-2, the J gene TRBJ2-3; 8 nucleotides align to TRBD2. Germline trimming cut 6 bases from V and 5 bases from J; bases unmatched to any gene: 10. CDR1 is SGHTA, CDR2 FQGNSA, per germline. The CDR3 has 15 residues. The CDR3: CASRESGGGLDTQYF. For the CDR3, the DNA is TGTGCCAGCAGAGAATCGGGGGGGGGTTTAGATACGCAGTATTTT.

The chain couples TRBV12-3 or TRBV12-4 to TRBJ1-5; 7 bases are a match to TRBD1. V gave up 8 bases and J gave up 7 bases; unmatched junction bases: 8. The CDR3 runs 13 residues. CDR3 nucleotides: TGTGCCAGCTCACAGGGGAACGGACAGCCCCAGCATTTT. Protein: CASSQGNGQPQHF.

This clonotype was picked up a small number of times. The chain has TRBV24-1 and TRBJ2-3, with 10 bases lining up with TRBD1. Trimming removed 4 bases from V and 4 bases from J; junction bases left unmatched: 7. CDR3 length: 16 amino acids. The V gene's germline CDR1 is KGHDR and CDR2 SFDVKD. CDR3 bases: TGTGCCACCAGTGACCCGGGACAGGGGAGCGCAGATACGCAGTATTTT. Translation: CATSDPGQGSADTQYF.

The table lists this clonotype with a few counts. This chain uses TRBV7-9 with TRBJ2-7; D might be TRBD1 (6 bases). This CDR3 is 15 amino acids long. V was trimmed by 5 bases and J by 5 bases, leaving 19 bases between them. Per germline, CDR1 SEHNR and CDR2 FQNEAQ (reference sequence). CDR3 DNA sequence: TGTGCCAGCAGCAATGGAGCATGGGGGCGGGACGAGCAGTACGTC. Encoded protein: CASSNGAWGRDEQYV.

This clonotype has a handful of counts. The chain is built from TRBV4-1 and TRBJ1-6; D might be TRBD1 (5 bases). Germline V gene data show CDR1 as MGHRA and CDR2 as YSYEKL. The CDR3 totals 15 residues. V lost 0 bases, J lost 6 bases, and 9 bases lay in between. DNA for the CDR3: TGCGCCAGCAGCCAAGACAGGGTTGGTAATTCACCCCTCCACTTT. This translates into CASSQDRVGNSPLHF.

J is TRBJ2-1 and V is TRBV11-2, with D perhaps matching TRBD1 (6 bases). Germline assignment: CDR1 SGHAT and CDR2 FQNNGV. The CDR3 is 15 residues long. V lost 5 bases, J lost 3 bases, and 14 bases lay in between. In DNA form, the CDR3 reads TGTGCCAGCAGCCCCGGACAGAGGGTCTACAATGAGCAGTTCTTC. This translates into CASSPGQRVYNEQFF.